The 27 T cell receptor beta chains reported below all come from one sample, sequenced in a study of monozygotic twins with inflammatory bowel disease. TCRdb re-called the 5' RACE reads; every CDR3 protein appears as one record, without DNA. This sample's table has about 200,000 distinct CDR3 sequences. The sequenced sample consisted of blood. These receptor sequences come from a human donor with ulcerative colitis or Crohn's disease, or a healthy co-twin of an affected twin (not recorded which).

The V and J genes are TRBV30 and TRBJ2-1; TCRdb lists TRBD1, though no DNA is available to test this call. The CDR3 contains 14 residues. Germline CDR1 and CDR2: GTSNPN and SVGIG (reference sequence). The CDR3 loop is CAWSRTGSAYEQFF.

The chain links TRBV6-5 to TRBJ2-1; TCRdb lists TRBD1, though no DNA is available to test this call. The CDR3 has 13 residues. The germline V gene has CDR1 MNHEY and CDR2 SVGAGI. CDR3 residues: CASSYRPGNEQFF.

The chain combines TRBV6-5 with TRBJ2-2; TCRdb indicates TRBD1, and absent DNA this call remains unverified. CDR1 and CDR2 (germline): MNHEY, SVGAGI. There are 15 residues in the CDR3. The CDR3 protein is CASSYGGSGTGELFF.

This sequence joins TRBV6-1 and TRBJ2-7; there is no DNA to check the TCRdb D call of TRBD2. Germline lookup yields CDR1 MNHNS and CDR2 SASEGT. The CDR3 has 16 residues. The CDR3 reads CASSLTGRPFPYEQYF.

The chain combines TRBV10-3 with TRBJ2-3; TCRdb designates TRBD1, a call that cannot be tested without DNA. This CDR3 region has 14 residues. Germline CDR1 reads ENHRY; CDR2 reads SYGVKD. The CDR3: CAIRPGPAVDTQYF.

J is TRBJ2-6 and V is TRBV5-1; checking the TCRdb D call of TRBD1 is not possible without DNA. Germline V gene lookup returns CDR1 SGHRS and CDR2 YFSETQ. This CDR3 is 18 amino acids long. CDR3 loop: CASSRRQGDTSGSNVLTF.

The gene calls are TRBV5-1 and TRBJ2-2; lacking DNA, the TRBD1 call made by TCRdb goes unchecked. CDR3 length: 16 amino acids. The V gene's germline CDR1 is SGHRS and CDR2 YFSETQ. CDR3 region: CASSSGTGTGTGELFF.

The chain links TRBV2 to TRBJ2-3; TCRdb's D gene call, TRBD2, goes unchecked for lack of DNA. Germline V gives CDR1 SNHLY, CDR2 FYNNEI. The CDR3 loop spans 14 amino acids. This chain's CDR3 is CASRGGTRGDTQYF.

The genes are TRBV5-1 and TRBJ2-7; the TRBD1 assignment by TCRdb is unverifiable without DNA. Germline V lookup: CDR1 SGHRS, CDR2 YFSETQ. This CDR3 spans 13 amino acids. CDR3 region: CASRGGEKDEQYF.

This sequence joins TRBV12-3 or TRBV12-4 and TRBJ2-2; absent DNA, TCRdb's TRBD1 call cannot be checked. This CDR3 is 16 amino acids long. The CDR3 region is CASSPLGRGNTGGLFF.

V usage is TRBV4-2 and J usage is TRBJ1-3. The germline CDR1 and CDR2 sequences are LGHNA and YNFKEQ. The CDR3 is made up of 16 amino acids. This CDR3 is CASSQEVQGSGNTIYF.

The V call is TRBV7-3, the J call TRBJ2-2. There are 16 residues in the CDR3. The germline CDR1 and CDR2 sequences are SGHTA and FQGTGA. CDR3 sequence reads: CASSLMGGSNTGELFF.

V usage is TRBV27 and J usage is TRBJ1-2; TCRdb calls TRBD1, which cannot be checked without DNA. The CDR3 runs to 15 residues. Germline V CDR1 and CDR2: MNHEY, SMNVEV (reference sequence). Here the CDR3 reads CASSPQGHLRVGYTF.

The V and J genes are TRBV4-2 and TRBJ1-3; the TCRdb D gene call, TRBD1, has no DNA to confirm it. The CDR3 loop spans 17 amino acids. CDR1 LGHNA and CDR2 YNFKEQ come from the germline V gene. CDR3 sequence: CASSPQRGGFSGNTIYF.

V is TRBV6-1 and J is TRBJ1-1; there is no DNA to check the TCRdb D call of TRBD1. The CDR3 extends over 17 amino acids. From germline, CDR1 is MNHNS and CDR2 SASEGT. The CDR3: CASTDRLRRVMNTEAFF.

The chain carries TRBV6-5 and TRBJ2-1. This CDR3 spans 16 amino acids. The germline V gene has CDR1 MNHEY and CDR2 SVGAGI. The CDR3 loop reads CASSYGESTSYNEQFF.

This rearrangement joins TRBV9 to TRBJ2-7. The germline V gene encodes CDR1 SGDLS and CDR2 YYNGEE. The CDR3 consists of 15 residues. The CDR3 reads CASSVGYGRTWEQYF.

The chain joins TRBV24-1 to TRBJ2-1; TCRdb outputs TRBD1, but without DNA this stays unchecked. This CDR3 has 13 amino acids. The V gene's germline CDR1 is KGHDR and CDR2 SFDVKD. This CDR3 is CATSDLGRDRRFF.

The gene calls are TRBV5-1 and TRBJ2-2; TCRdb picks TRBD2, but there is no DNA to check that call. This CDR3 has 17 amino acids. Germline assignment: CDR1 SGHRS and CDR2 YFSETQ. The CDR3 loop reads CASSLLAGAVNTGELFF.

The chain couples TRBV6-2 or TRBV6-3 to TRBJ1-6; the TCRdb call, TRBD1, lacks DNA for checking. CDR3 length equals 15 residues. Germline CDR1 and CDR2: MNHEY and SVGEGT. This chain's CDR3 is CASSFRQTQNSPLHF.

V is TRBV3-1 and J is TRBJ2-5; TCRdb's assignment of TRBD1 cannot be checked, as there is no DNA. The V gene's germline CDR1 is LGHDT and CDR2 YNNKEL (reference sequence). This CDR3 is 15 amino acids long. The CDR3: CASSFRQGVGETQYF.

The genes are TRBV6-5 and TRBJ2-1; TCRdb's D call of TRBD2 is untestable without DNA. Germline V lookup: CDR1 MNHEY, CDR2 SVGAGI. This CDR3 is built from 15 residues. CDR3 amino acids: CASSYQEGSYNEQFF.

J is TRBJ2-1 and V is TRBV30. The CDR3 sequence is 14 residues long. Germline V gives CDR1 GTSNPN, CDR2 SVGIG (reference sequence). The CDR3 sequence: CAWNLDLTIHEQFF.

The chain links TRBV19 to TRBJ2-2. This CDR3 has 11 residues. Germline values: CDR1 LNHDA, CDR2 SQIVND (reference sequence). CDR3 sequence: CASMWSGELFF. Combining the CDR3 with reference TRBV19 and TRBJ2-2 gives the whole variable domain DGGITQSPKYLFRKEGQNVTLSCEQNLNHDAMYWYRQDPGQGLRLIYYSQIVNDFQKGDIAEGYSVSREKKESFPLTVTSAQKNPTAFYLCASMWSGELFFGEGSRLTVL.

This chain joins TRBV4-3 and TRBJ2-1; TCRdb designates TRBD2, a call that cannot be tested without DNA. The length of the CDR3 is 16 residues. The germline gives CDR1 LGHNA, CDR2 YSLEER. CDR3 sequence reads: CASSQGTLRGYNEQFF.

V usage is TRBV5-1 and J usage is TRBJ1-2; no DNA is available, so the TRBD1 call from TCRdb remains unchecked. The CDR3 sequence is 14 residues long. CDR1 and CDR2 (germline): SGHRS, YFSETQ. Here the CDR3 reads CASSLFGAGYGYTF.

The rearrangement uses TRBV20-1 and TRBJ1-1; TCRdb picks TRBD1, but there is no DNA to check that call. CDR3 length: 13 residues. The germline CDR1 and CDR2 sequences are DFQATT and SNEGSKA (reference sequence). CDR3 amino acids: CSAPDRWSTEAFF.